This note documents a single T cell receptor (beta chain) sequence. Its antigen is not known. This entry is derived from a study of cytomegalovirus exposure and HLA in healthy donors. About the study: Both the 95 to 150 validation repertoires and the 666 first-cohort repertoires used the same platform, as reported by a later analysis.

This CDR3 is 16 amino acids long. V was pared by 1 base and J by 4 bases, with 14 bases between. From germline, CDR1 is SGHRS and CDR2 YFSETQ. This table comes from immunoSEQ multiplex PCR, and its TCRdb copy is limited to in-frame clones, with some not included. The table has 100,000 to 130,000 clones, approximately 96% seen once. Findings of the study overall: A few CMV-associated chains proved CMV antigen-specific in vitro. Most sequenced TCRs were rare (though some public TCRs occurred in many donors).

From the approximately 110-subject validation cohort, which was separate from the roughly 700-subject first cohort, the donors were drawn. The sequence came from a woman younger than 30 in good health and CMV-seronegative. The source material was PBMCs. The rearrangement links TRBV5-1 to TRBJ1-4; D is possibly TRBD1 (6 bases). For the CDR3, the DNA is TGCGCCAGCAGCTTGACGATCACAGGGTTTAATGAAAAACTGTTTTTT. This translates into CASSLTITGFNEKLFF.